The clone carrying this TCR beta chain has more than one count but fewer than ten. The antigen remains undetermined. The method was immunoSEQ multiplex PCR; TCRdb's version includes in-frame clones alone and lacks a portion of them. The sample has roughly 140,000 clones; around nine tenths are singletons. This sample is drawn from a study of T cell responses to AZD1222 COVID-19 vaccine. Study-wide points: Distributed over spike, vaccine-associated CD4 TCRs predominated at 160-218 and 743-854. Of the AZD1222 recipients, only 5 to 7 were seropositive at baseline. No day 14 peak samples; only post-peak repertoires were characterized.

Source: peripheral blood, taken on day 0 of MenACWY control vaccination. This sequence was found in an adult in good health.

CDR3 protein: CASSRPGGYGYTF. In nucleotides, the CDR3 is TGTGCCAGCAGTCGACCCGGAGGGTATGGCTACACCTTC. The chain joins TRBV28 to TRBJ1-2; D uncertain. Germline assignment: CDR1 MDHEN and CDR2 SYDVKM. The CDR3 is made up of 13 amino acids. Trimming took off 5 bases at V and 5 bases at J, with 12 bases between the two ends.